This paragraph reports one T cell receptor beta chain. This table comes from immunoSEQ multiplex PCR, and its TCRdb copy is limited to in-frame clones, with some not included. The sample has 36,000 or so clones, approximately 92% seen once. These data belong to a study of T cell changes during pregnancy in multiple sclerosis. The CDR3 has 14 residues. V lost 1 base, J lost 3 bases, and 9 bases lay in between. CDR1 is SGHTA, CDR2 FQGNSA, per germline. The chain links TRBV7-2 to TRBJ1-2; no reliable D call. The receptor was isolated from a female donor with multiple sclerosis, enrolled in a pregnancy study. Sequencing used PBMCs (not recorded whether the cells were cultured). The CDR3 region is CASSLGATYYGYTF. DNA for the CDR3: TGTGCCAGCAGCTTAGGGGCCACTTACTATGGCTACACCTTC.